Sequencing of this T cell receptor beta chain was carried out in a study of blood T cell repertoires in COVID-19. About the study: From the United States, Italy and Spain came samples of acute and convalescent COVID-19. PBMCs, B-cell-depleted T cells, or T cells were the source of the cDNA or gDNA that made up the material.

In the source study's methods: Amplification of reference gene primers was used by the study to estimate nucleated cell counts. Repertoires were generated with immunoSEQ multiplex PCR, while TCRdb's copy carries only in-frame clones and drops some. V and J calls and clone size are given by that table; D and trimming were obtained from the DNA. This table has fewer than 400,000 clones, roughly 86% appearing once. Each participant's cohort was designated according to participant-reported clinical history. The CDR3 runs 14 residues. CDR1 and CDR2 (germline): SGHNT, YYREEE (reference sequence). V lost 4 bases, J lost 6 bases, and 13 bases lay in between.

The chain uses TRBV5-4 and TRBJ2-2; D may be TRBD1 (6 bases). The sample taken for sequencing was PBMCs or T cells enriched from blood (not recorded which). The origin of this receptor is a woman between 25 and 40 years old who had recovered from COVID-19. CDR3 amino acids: CASSGARGSGELFF. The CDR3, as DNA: TGTGCCAGCAGCGGGGCTAGGGGGTCCGGGGAGCTGTTTTTT.